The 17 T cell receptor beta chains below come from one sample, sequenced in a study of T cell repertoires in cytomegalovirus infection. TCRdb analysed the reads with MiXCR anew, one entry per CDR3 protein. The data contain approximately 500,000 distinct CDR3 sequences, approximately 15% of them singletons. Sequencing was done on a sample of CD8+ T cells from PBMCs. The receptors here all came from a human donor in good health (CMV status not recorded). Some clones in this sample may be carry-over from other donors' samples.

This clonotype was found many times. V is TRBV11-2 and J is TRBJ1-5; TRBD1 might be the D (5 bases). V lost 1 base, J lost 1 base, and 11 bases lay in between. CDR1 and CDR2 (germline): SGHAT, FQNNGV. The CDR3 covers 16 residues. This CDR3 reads CASSLGGPLSNQPQHF. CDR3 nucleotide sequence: TGTGCCAGCAGCTTAGGGGGACCTTTGAGCAATCAGCCCCAGCATTTT.

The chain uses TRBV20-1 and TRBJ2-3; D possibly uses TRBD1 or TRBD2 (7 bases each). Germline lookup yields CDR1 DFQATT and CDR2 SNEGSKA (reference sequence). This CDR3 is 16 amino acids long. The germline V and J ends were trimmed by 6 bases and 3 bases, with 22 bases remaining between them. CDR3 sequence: CSAQGGLGGGTDTQYF. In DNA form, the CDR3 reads TGCAGTGCCCAGGGGGGGTTGGGGGGAGGGACAGATACGCAGTATTTT.

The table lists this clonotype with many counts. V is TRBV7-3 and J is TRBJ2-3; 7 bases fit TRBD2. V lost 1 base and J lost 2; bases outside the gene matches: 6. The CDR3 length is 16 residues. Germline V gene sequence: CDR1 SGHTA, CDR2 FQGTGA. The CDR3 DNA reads TGTGCCAGCAGCTTAAACGGCGGGGGTGTCACAGATACGCAGTATTTT. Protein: CASSLNGGGVTDTQYF.

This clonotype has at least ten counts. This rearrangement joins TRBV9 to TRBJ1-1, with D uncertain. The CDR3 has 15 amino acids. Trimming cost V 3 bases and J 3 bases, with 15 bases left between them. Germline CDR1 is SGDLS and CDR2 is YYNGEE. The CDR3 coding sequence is TGTGCCAGCAGCGCCGACGGAGGGTGGCACACTGAAGCTTTCTTT. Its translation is CASSADGGWHTEAFF.

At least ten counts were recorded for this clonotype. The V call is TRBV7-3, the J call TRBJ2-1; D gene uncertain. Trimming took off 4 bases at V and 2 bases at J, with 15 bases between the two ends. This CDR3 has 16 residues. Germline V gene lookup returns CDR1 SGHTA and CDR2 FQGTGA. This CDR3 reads CASSSTPVTTYNEQFF. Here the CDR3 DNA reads TGTGCCAGCAGCTCTACACCAGTGACAACCTACAATGAGCAGTTCTTC.

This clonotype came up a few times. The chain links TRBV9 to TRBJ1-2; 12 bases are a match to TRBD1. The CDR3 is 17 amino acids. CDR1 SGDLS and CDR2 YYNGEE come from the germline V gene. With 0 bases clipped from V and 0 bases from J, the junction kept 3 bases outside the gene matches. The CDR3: CASSVGDRGRANYGYTF. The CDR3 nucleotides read TGTGCCAGCAGCGTAGGGGACAGGGGGCGAGCTAACTATGGCTACACCTTC.

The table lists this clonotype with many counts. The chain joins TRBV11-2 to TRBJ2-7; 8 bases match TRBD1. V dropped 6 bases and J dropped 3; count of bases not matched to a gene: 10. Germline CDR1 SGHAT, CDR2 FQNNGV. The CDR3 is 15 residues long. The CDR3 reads CASSLQTGAGYEQYF. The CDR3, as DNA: TGTGCCAGCAGTCTTCAGACAGGGGCCGGCTACGAGCAGTACTTC.

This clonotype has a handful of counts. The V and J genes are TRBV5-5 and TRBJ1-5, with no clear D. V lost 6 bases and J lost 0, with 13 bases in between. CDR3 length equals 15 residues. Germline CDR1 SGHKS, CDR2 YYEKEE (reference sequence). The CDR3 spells CASTYDLASNQPQHF. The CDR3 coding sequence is TGTGCCAGCACCTACGACCTTGCTAGCAATCAGCCCCAGCATTTT.

The CDR3, as DNA: TGTGCCAGCAGCCAAGAGGGAACCGGCAGCGGGAATGGCTACACCTTC. Its translation is CASSQEGTGSGNGYTF. The J gene is TRBJ1-2, the V gene TRBV4-2, with D hard to call. V gave up 0 bases and J gave up 6 bases, with 17 bases separating them. The length of the CDR3 is 16 residues. Germline V gene lookup returns CDR1 LGHNA and CDR2 YNFKEQ.

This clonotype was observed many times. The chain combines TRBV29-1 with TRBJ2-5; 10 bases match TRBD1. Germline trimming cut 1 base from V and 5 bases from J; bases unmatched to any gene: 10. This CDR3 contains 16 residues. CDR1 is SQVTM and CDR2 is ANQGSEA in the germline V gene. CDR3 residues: CSVEGVRGQGYETQYF. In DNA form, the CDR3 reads TGCAGCGTTGAAGGCGTTAGGGGACAGGGGTATGAGACCCAGTACTTC.

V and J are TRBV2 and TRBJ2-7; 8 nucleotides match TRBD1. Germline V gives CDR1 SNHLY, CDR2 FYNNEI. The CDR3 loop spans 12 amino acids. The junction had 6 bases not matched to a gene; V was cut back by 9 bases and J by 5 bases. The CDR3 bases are TGTGCCAGGTTCCAACAGGGGGACGAGCAGTACTTC. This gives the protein CARFQQGDEQYF.

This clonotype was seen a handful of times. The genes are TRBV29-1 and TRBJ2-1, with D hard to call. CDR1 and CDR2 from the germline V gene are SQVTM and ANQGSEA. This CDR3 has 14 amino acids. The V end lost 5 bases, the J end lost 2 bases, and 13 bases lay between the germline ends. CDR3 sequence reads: CSVTFSTTYNEQFF. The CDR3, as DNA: TGCAGCGTTACTTTCTCAACAACCTACAATGAGCAGTTCTTC.

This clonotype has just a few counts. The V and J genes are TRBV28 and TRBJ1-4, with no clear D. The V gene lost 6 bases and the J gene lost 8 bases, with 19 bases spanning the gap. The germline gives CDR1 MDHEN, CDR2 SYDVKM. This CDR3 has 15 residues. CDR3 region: CASSPPGRDREKLFF. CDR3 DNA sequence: TGTGCCAGCAGCCCCCCGGGAAGGGATCGGGAAAAACTGTTTTTT.

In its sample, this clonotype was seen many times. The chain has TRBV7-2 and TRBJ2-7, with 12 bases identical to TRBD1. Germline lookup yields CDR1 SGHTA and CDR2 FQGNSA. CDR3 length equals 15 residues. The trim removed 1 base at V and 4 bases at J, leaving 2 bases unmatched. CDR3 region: CASSLEGQGAYEQYF. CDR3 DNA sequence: TGTGCCAGCAGCTTAGAGGGACAGGGGGCTTACGAGCAGTACTTC.

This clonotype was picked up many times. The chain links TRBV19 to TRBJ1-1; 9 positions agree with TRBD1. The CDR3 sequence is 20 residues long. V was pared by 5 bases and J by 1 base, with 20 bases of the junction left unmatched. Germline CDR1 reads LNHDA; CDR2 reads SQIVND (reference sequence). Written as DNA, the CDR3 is TGTGCCAGTAGTTCCCCGACCCCCGGGACAGGGTTGGGTCCGAACACTGAAGCTTTCTTT. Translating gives CASSSPTPGTGLGPNTEAFF.

The DNA of the CDR3 is TGCGCCAGCAGCTTGGGATTAGTGCGGGGATATGCAGATACGCAGTATTTT. This codes for CASSLGLVRGYADTQYF. V usage is TRBV5-1 and J usage is TRBJ2-3, with a tentative D call TRBD2 (6 bases). The V and J ends lost 0 bases and 4 bases respectively, with 18 bases between them. This CDR3 comprises 17 residues. Germline CDR1 is SGHRS and CDR2 is YFSETQ. The full variable domain, completed using reference TRBV5-1 and TRBJ2-3, is KAGVTQTPRYLIKTRGQQVTLSCSPISGHRSVSWYQQTPGQGLQFLFEYFSETQRNKGNFPGRFSGRQFSNSRSEMNVSTLELGDSALYLCASSLGLVRGYADTQYFGPGTRLTVL.

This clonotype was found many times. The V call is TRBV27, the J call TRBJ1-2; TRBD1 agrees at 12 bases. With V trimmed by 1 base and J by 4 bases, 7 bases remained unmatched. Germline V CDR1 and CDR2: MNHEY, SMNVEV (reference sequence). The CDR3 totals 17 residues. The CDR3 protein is CASSLWGQGASGYGYTF. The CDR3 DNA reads TGTGCCAGCAGTTTATGGGGACAGGGGGCTTCCGGCTATGGCTACACCTTC.